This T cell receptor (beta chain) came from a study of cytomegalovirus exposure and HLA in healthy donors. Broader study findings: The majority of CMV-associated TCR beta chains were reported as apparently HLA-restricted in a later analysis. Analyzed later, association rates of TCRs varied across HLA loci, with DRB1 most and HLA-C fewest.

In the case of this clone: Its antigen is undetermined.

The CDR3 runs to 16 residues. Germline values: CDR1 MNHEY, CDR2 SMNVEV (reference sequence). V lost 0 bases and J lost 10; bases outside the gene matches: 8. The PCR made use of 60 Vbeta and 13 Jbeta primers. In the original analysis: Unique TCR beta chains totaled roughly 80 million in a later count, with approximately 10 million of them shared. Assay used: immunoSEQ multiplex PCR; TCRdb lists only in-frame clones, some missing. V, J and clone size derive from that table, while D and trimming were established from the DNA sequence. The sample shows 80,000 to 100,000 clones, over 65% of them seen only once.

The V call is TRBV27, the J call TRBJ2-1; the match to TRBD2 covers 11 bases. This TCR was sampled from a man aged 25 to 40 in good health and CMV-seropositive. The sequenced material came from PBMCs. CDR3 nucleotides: TGTGCCAGCAGTTTATCGGGGCTAGCGGGAGGAAGGGAGCAGTTCTTC. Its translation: CASSLSGLAGGREQFF.